The next 15 T cell receptor beta chains were all read from a single sample in a study of CD8 T cells in Susac syndrome. Random-hexamer reverse transcription was applied to about 0.45 to 1 ug RNA. Via MiXCR, TCRdb re-called the immunoSEQ multiplex PCR reads, giving one row per CDR3 protein. Here the sample spans approximately 300,000 distinct CDR3 sequences, about 89% being singletons. Material: CD8+ T cells from PBMCs. The receptors shown here come from a human donor with multiple sclerosis.

CDR3 amino acids: CASSPDLAPSGNTIYF. The CDR3 DNA reads TGTGCCAGCAGCCCCGATTTAGCCCCCTCTGGAAACACCATATATTTT. The gene calls are TRBV14 and TRBJ1-3, with D unresolved. CDR1 and CDR2 from the germline V gene are SGHDN and FVKESK. The CDR3 spans 16 residues. V lost 4 bases, J lost 0 bases, and 13 bases lay in between.

CDR3 nucleotide sequence: TGTGCCAGCAGTCCTGGGGACGGACTGAATCAGCCCCAGCATTTT. This sequence encodes CASSPGDGLNQPQHF. The chain carries TRBV12-3 or TRBV12-4 and TRBJ1-5; possibly TRBD1 for D (5 bases). CDR3 length: 15 residues. Trimming took off 5 bases at V and 4 bases at J, with 15 bases between the two ends.

The rearrangement links TRBV14 to TRBJ1-2; D call uncertain. Germline-derived CDR1 and CDR2 are SGHDN and FVKESK. Trimming took 3 bases from V and 5 from J, leaving 10 bases between them. The CDR3 length is 13 residues. In DNA form, the CDR3 reads TGTGCCAGCAGCCAGGGCGCAACGTATGGCTACACCTTC. Protein sequence: CASSQGATYGYTF.

CDR3 nucleotide sequence: TGCAGCGTTGGTCCGGCAGAAAGGACGTGGGGCACAGATACGCAGTATTTT. Its translation is CSVGPAERTWGTDTQYF. The V and J genes are TRBV29-1 and TRBJ2-3; D is ambiguous. V dropped 4 bases and J dropped 1 base, with 21 bases sitting between them. This CDR3 spans 17 amino acids. Germline CDR1 SQVTM, CDR2 ANQGSEA.

This sequence joins TRBV5-1 and TRBJ2-7; 12 positions agree with TRBD1. The CDR3 loop spans 16 amino acids. V was clipped by 0 bases and J by 5 bases; unmatched bases: 6. Germline lookup yields CDR1 SGHRS and CDR2 YFSETQ. The CDR3 loop is CASSLATGQGAHEQYF. The CDR3 nucleotides are TGCGCCAGCAGCTTGGCCACGGGACAGGGGGCCCACGAGCAGTACTTC.

The chain uses TRBV7-8 and TRBJ2-1, with D possibly called TRBD1 or TRBD2 (6 bases each). Germline CDR1 is SGHVS and CDR2 is FQNEAQ. V lost 5 bases and J lost 0, with 20 bases in between. The CDR3 runs to 18 residues. CDR3 residues: CASSLPLEGESSYNEQFF. In DNA form, the CDR3 reads TGTGCCAGCAGCCTTCCCTTGGAGGGGGAGAGCTCCTACAATGAGCAGTTCTTC. Using reference TRBV7-8 and TRBJ2-1 for the parts outside the CDR3, the full variable domain is GAGVSQSPRYKVAKRGQDVALRCDPISGHVSLFWYQQALGQGPEFLTYFQNEAQLDKSGLPSDRFFAERPEGSVSTLKIQRTQQEDSAVYLCASSLPLEGESSYNEQFFGPGTRLTVL.

This rearrangement joins TRBV29-1 to TRBJ2-2; D uncertain. The CDR3 totals 12 residues. The V and J ends lost 6 bases and 5 bases respectively, with 10 bases between them. From germline, CDR1 is SQVTM and CDR2 ANQGSEA. Here the CDR3 DNA reads TGCAGCGTCTTCTTAACGACCGGGGAGCTGTTTTTT. As protein: CSVFLTTGELFF.

V is TRBV7-9 and J is TRBJ2-1; 9 positions match TRBD1. This CDR3 comprises 11 residues. Germline V gene sequence: CDR1 SEHNR, CDR2 FQNEAQ (reference sequence). The V and J ends lost 4 bases and 15 bases, in that order; junction bases with no gene match: 4. This CDR3 reads CASSSQGAWFF. The DNA of the CDR3 is TGTGCCAGCAGCTCACAGGGGGCATGGTTCTTC.

The chain carries TRBV7-2 and TRBJ2-7; maybe TRBD1 (5 bases). CDR3 size: 13 residues. Germline V lookup: CDR1 SGHTA, CDR2 FQGNSA. Trimming cost V 5 bases and J 2 bases, with 10 bases left between them. CDR3 protein: CASSGAGAYEQYF. Here the CDR3 DNA reads TGTGCCAGCAGCGGGGCTGGCGCCTACGAGCAGTACTTC.

The J gene is TRBJ1-5, the V gene TRBV9; maybe TRBD1 (6 bases). V was shortened by 0 bases and J by 6 bases, with 13 bases between the two germline ends. Germline V CDR1 and CDR2: SGDLS, YYNGEE. The length of the CDR3 is 15 residues. The CDR3 sequence: CASSVGGAPGQPQHF. CDR3 DNA sequence: TGTGCCAGCAGCGTAGGGGGGGCGCCGGGTCAGCCCCAGCATTTT.

This clonotype was detected only a few times. The V and J genes are TRBV6-1 and TRBJ1-1; D not certain. Per the germline V gene, CDR1 is MNHNS and CDR2 is SASEGT. The V and J ends lost 6 bases and 2 bases respectively, with 7 bases between them. The CDR3 is made up of 12 amino acids. Written as DNA, the CDR3 is TGTGCCAGCAGAACGATAAACACTGAAGCTTTCTTT. This encodes CASRTINTEAFF.

V usage is TRBV30 and J usage is TRBJ2-7, with a tentative D call TRBD2 (7 bases). The germline V and J ends were trimmed by 3 bases and 6 bases, with 18 bases remaining between them. CDR1 is GTSNPN and CDR2 is SVGIG in the germline V gene (reference sequence). The CDR3 is 14 residues long. This CDR3 reads CAWRGGAVLGEQYF. CDR3 DNA: TGTGCCTGGAGGGGGGGGGCCGTCTTAGGCGAGCAGTACTTC. The variable domain in full, completed from reference TRBV30 and TRBJ2-7, reads SQTIHQWPATLVQPVGSPLSLECTVEGTSNPNLYWYRQAAGRGLQLLFYSVGIGQISSEVPQNLSASRPQDRQFILSSKKLLLSDSGFYLCAWRGGAVLGEQYFGPGTRLTVT.

V usage is TRBV19 and J usage is TRBJ1-2, with TRBD1 identical over 7 bases. Germline V gene lookup returns CDR1 LNHDA and CDR2 SQIVND (reference sequence). The CDR3 loop spans 16 amino acids. J gave up 6 bases and V 7 bases, and 17 bases lay outside the gene matches. CDR3 DNA: TGTGCCAGTACCCCTCTAGGGGGCAGGGGAAATGATGGCTACACCTTC. Encoded protein: CASTPLGGRGNDGYTF.

The chain couples TRBV24-1 to TRBJ2-3, with TRBD1 matching 8 bases. With V trimmed by 8 bases and J by 5 bases, 11 bases remained unmatched. This CDR3 has 15 residues. Germline V gives CDR1 KGHDR, CDR2 SFDVKD. The CDR3 bases are TGTGCCACCAACGGACAGGGCGAATCTCAAGATACGCAGTATTTT. It is translated as CATNGQGESQDTQYF.

The chain couples TRBV12-3 or TRBV12-4 to TRBJ1-5, with 9 positions matching TRBD1. The CDR3 covers 13 residues. The V and J ends lost 5 bases and 11 bases, in that order; junction bases with no gene match: 7. CDR3 loop: CASSLGTGYSQHF. DNA for the CDR3: TGTGCCAGCAGTCTCGGGACAGGGTATTCCCAGCATTTT.